Sequencing of this TCR beta chain was carried out in a study of shared clonotypes between healthy human individuals. Germline V gives CDR1 PRHDT, CDR2 FYEKMQ (reference sequence). This CDR3 is built from 13 residues. V was trimmed by 5 bases and J by 8 bases, leaving 13 bases between them. Libraries were prepared by immunoSEQ multiplex PCR; TCRdb keeps only in-frame clonotypes and omits some of them. This sample has about 2 million clones; approximately 94% occur once, and the top ten carry 0.9% to 1.3%. Terminally differentiated effector memory CD45RA+ cells were left out of the naive CD8 fraction, which was CD45RO-negative and positively selected for CCR7.

The V and J genes are TRBV13 and TRBJ1-5; possibly TRBD1 for D (5 bases). This sequence was found in a man younger than 30 in good health. Source material: naive CD8+ T cells sorted from blood. CDR3 in DNA: TGTGCCAGCAGCGGGGGGGACCTCGAGCCCCAGCATTTT. This codes for CASSGGDLEPQHF. Variable domain in full (rest from reference TRBV13 and TRBJ1-5): AAGVIQSPRHLIKEKRETATLKCYPIPRHDTVYWYQQGPGQDPQFLISFYEKMQSDKGSIPDRFSAQQFSDYHSELNMSSLELGDSALYFCASSGGDLEPQHFGDGTRLSIL.